This TCR beta chain was found in a study of molecular identifiers for immune sequencing clone quantification. At the level of the study: For replicates, RNA isolated from 20,000 or 100,000 naive CD8 cells was divided into five portions, of which four were sequenced. The study's findings and limits: Spiked Jurkat TCR RNA equivalent to one cell was reportedly detectable in about a million naive cells. Highly expanded clones may be undercounted when identical TCR molecules share barcodes.

This clonotype was picked up a small number of times. The target antigen is unknown. Deletions cut 7 bases from V and 6 bases from J, with 6 bases between. The CDR3 is 11 amino acids. The germline V gene encodes CDR1 MRHNA and CDR2 SNTAGT. Methods described previously were used for bulk TCR libraries, and listed TCR primers were applied. Via MiXCR, TCRdb re-called the PCR reads, giving one row per CDR3 protein. Of about 500,000 distinct CDR3 sequences listed, about a fifth are singletons. This clonotype originated in a human donor in good health. Some libraries in this study had Jurkat cell RNA spiked in. The rearrangement links TRBV6-4 to TRBJ2-2; D ambiguous. Source material: naive CD8+ T cells from blood, with Jurkat cell RNA spiked in. The subset here: FACS-sorted CD8+CD4-CCR7+CD45RA+ naive T cells. This CDR3 reads CASKASGELFF. The CDR3 DNA reads as TGTGCCAGCAAAGCATCCGGGGAGCTGTTTTTT.